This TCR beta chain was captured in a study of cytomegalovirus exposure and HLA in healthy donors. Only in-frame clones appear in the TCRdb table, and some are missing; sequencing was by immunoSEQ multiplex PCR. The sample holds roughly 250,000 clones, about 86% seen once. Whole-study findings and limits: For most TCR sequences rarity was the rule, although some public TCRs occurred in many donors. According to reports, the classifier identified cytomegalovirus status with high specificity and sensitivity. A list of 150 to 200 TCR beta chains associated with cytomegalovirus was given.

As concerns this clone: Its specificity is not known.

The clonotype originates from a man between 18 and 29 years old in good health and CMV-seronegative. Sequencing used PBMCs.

CDR3 DNA sequence: TGTGCCAGCAGCTTAGGAGGCCGACAGGGTCTCGTTCATGGCTACACCTTC. This sequence encodes CASSLGGRQGLVHGYTF. The rearrangement joins TRBV7-9 to TRBJ1-2, with 7 bases aligning to TRBD1. The CDR3 is 17 amino acids. Germline values: CDR1 SEHNR, CDR2 FQNEAQ (reference sequence). Germline trimming cut 1 base from V and 6 bases from J; bases unmatched to any gene: 14.